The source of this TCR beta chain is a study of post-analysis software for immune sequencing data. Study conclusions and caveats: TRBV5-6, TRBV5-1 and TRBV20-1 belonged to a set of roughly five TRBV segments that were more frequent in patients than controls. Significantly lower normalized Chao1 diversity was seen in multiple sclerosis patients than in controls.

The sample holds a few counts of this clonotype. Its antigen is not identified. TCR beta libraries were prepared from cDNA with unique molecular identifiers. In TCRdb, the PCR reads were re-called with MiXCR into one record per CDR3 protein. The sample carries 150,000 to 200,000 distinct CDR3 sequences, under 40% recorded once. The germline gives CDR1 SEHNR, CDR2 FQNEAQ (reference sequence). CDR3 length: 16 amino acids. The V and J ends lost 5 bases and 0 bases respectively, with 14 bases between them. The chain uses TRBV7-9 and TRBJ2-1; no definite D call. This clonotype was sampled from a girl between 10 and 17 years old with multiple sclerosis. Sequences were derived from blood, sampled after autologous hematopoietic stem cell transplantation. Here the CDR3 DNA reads TGTGCCAGCAGCCCGCCCATTAGGAACTCCTACAATGAGCAGTTCTTC. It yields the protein CASSPPIRNSYNEQFF. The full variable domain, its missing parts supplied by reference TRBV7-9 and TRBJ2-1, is DTGVSQNPRHKITKRGQNVTFRCDPISEHNRLYWYRQTLGQGPEFLTYFQNEAQLEKSRLLSDRFSAERPKGSFSTLEIQRTEQGDSAMYLCASSPPIRNSYNEQFFGPGTRLTVL.